This T cell receptor beta chain emerged from a study of blood T cells in healthy people across ages. Across the study: With template switching, about one barcoded beta molecule was captured per two T cells. Study-wide results and caveats: Long-lived donors carried more naive CD4+ cells and greater diversity than aged donors.

PCR was performed a second time for roughly 7 to 12 cycles using a sample-barcoded 5' primer and a J-beta primer mix. Each cDNA molecule was tagged by a template-switch adaptor that had 12 random nucleotides. No fewer than 3 million CDR3-containing paired-end reads came from each sample. A single record per CDR3 protein comes from TCRdb applying MiXCR to the 5' RACE reads. Found here are some 1.5 million distinct CDR3 sequences, 28% of them singletons; the top ten hold roughly 8%. The CDR3 is 12 residues long. V lost 10 bases and J lost 10, with 19 bases in between. As regards this clonotype: As yet, its antigen is unknown.

This sequence was found in a woman aged 25 to 39 in good health. Material for sequencing was blood. This chain uses TRBV12-3 or TRBV12-4 with TRBJ1-1, with D tentatively TRBD1 (5 bases). The DNA of the CDR3 is TGTGCCACTCGCACGGCAAACCAGGGAGCTTTCTTT. Translation: CATRTANQGAFF.